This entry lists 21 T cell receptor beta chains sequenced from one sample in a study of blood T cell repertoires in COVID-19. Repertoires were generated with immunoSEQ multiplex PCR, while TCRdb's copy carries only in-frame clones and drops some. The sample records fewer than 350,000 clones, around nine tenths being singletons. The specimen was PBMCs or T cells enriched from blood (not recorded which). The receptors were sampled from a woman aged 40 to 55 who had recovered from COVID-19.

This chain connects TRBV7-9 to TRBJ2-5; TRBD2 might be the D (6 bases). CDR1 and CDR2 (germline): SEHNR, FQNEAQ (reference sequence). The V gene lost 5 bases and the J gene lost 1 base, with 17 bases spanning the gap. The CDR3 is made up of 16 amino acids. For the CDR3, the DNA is TGTGCCAGCAGCCGGGAGTGGGCCATCACCCAAGAGACCCAGTACTTC. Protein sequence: CASSREWAITQETQYF.

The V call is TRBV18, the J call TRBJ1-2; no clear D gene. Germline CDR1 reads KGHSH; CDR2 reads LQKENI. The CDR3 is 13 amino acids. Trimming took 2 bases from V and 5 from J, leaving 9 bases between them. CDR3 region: CASSPSREYGYTF. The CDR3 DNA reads TGTGCCAGCTCACCATCCCGGGAGTATGGCTACACCTTC.

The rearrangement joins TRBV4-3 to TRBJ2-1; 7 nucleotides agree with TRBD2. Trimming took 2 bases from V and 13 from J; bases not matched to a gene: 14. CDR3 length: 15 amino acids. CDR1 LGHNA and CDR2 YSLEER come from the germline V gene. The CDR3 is CASSQSPGWGGYQFF. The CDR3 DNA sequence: TGCGCCAGCAGCCAATCTCCCGGGTGGGGGGGATACCAGTTCTTC.

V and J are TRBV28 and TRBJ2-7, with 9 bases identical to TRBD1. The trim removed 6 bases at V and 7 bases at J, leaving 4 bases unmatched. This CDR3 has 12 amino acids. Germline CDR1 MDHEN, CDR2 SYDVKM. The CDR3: CASSLGQGEQYF. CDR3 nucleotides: TGTGCCAGCAGCCTCGGACAGGGGGAGCAGTACTTC.

The CDR3 loop is CAITGVGVRQETQYF. For the CDR3, the DNA is TGTGCCATCACAGGGGTGGGGGTTAGGCAAGAGACCCAGTACTTC. The chain joins TRBV3-1 (or the pseudogene TRBV3-2) to TRBJ2-5; 7 bases are shared with TRBD1. The CDR3 runs to 15 residues. Losses at the gene ends were 10 bases for V and 2 bases for J; bases not matched to a gene: 13. In germline, CDR1 is LGHDT, CDR2 YNNKEL (reference sequence).

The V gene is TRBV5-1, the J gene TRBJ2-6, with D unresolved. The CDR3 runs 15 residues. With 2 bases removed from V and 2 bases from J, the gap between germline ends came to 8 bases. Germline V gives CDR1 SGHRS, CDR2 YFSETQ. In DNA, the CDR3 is TGCGCCAGCAGCTTCTCAGGTACTGGGGCCAACGTCCTGACTTTC. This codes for CASSFSGTGANVLTF.

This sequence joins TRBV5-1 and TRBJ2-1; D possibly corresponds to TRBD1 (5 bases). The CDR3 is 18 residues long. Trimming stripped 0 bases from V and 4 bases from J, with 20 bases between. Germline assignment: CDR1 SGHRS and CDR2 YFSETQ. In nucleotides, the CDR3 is TGCGCCAGCAGCTTGGAGGCCCTTACAGGTCCGCGTTACAATGAGCAGTTCTTC. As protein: CASSLEALTGPRYNEQFF.

The CDR3 region has the DNA TGTGCCAGCAGTTCCAATATCCCGGGACAGGGGGTTACAGATACGCAGTATTTT. This encodes CASSSNIPGQGVTDTQYF. The chain couples TRBV28 to TRBJ2-3; TRBD1 matches at 11 bases. After removal of 4 bases from V and 3 bases from J, the junction contained 12 bases not matched to a gene. This CDR3 contains 18 residues. Looked up from germline, CDR1 is MDHEN and CDR2 is SYDVKM.

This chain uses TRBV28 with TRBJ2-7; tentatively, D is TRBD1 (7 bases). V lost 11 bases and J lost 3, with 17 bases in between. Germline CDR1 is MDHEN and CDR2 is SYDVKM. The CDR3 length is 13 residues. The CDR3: CAAAGQTVYEQYF. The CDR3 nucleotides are TGTGCCGCCGCGGGACAGACCGTCTACGAGCAGTACTTC.

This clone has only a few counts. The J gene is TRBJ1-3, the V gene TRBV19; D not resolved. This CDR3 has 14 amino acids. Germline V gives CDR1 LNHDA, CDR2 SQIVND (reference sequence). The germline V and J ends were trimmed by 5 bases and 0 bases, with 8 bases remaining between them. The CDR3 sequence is CASSPVYSGNTIYF. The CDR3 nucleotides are TGTGCCAGTAGTCCGGTCTACTCTGGAAACACCATATATTTT.

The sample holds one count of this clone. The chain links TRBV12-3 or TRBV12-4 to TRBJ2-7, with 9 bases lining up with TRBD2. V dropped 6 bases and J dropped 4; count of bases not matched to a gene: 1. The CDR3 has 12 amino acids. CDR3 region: CASRAGGYEQYF. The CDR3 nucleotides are TGTGCCAGCAGGGCGGGAGGGTACGAGCAGTACTTC.

CDR3 in amino acids: CARRGGNYGYTF. CDR3 DNA sequence: TGTGCCAGAAGGGGGGGTAACTATGGCTACACCTTC. The V gene is TRBV30, the J gene TRBJ1-2, with D perhaps TRBD1 (6 bases). This CDR3 is built from 12 residues. Germline values: CDR1 GTSNPN, CDR2 SVGIG (reference sequence). Trimming cost V 8 bases and J 1 base, with 11 bases left between them. Drawing the rest from reference TRBV30 and TRBJ1-2, the complete variable domain is SQTIHQWPATLVQPVGSPLSLECTVEGTSNPNLYWYRQAAGRGLQLLFYSVGIGQISSEVPQNLSASRPQDRQFILSSKKLLLSDSGFYLCARRGGNYGYTFGSGTRLTVV.

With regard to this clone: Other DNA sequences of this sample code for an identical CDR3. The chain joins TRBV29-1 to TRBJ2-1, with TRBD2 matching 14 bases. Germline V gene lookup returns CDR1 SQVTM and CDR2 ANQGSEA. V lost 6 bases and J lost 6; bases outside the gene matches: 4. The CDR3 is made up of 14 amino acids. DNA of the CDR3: TGCAGCGTCCTGGGACTAGCGGGGGTCAATGAGCAGTTCTTC. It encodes CSVLGLAGVNEQFF.

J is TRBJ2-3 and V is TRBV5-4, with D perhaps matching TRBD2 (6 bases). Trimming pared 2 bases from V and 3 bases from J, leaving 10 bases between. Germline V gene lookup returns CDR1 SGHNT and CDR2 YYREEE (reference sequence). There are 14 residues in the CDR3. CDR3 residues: CASSLRLGTDTQYF. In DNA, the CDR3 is TGTGCCAGCAGCTTACGACTAGGGACAGATACGCAGTATTTT.

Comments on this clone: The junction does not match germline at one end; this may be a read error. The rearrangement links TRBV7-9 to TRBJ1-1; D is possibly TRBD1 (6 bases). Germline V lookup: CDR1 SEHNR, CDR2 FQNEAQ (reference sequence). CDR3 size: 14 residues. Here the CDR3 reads CASSFYGFGQPLDF. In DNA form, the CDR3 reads TGTGCCAGCAGCTTTTACGGATTCGGACAGCCCCTCGACTTT.

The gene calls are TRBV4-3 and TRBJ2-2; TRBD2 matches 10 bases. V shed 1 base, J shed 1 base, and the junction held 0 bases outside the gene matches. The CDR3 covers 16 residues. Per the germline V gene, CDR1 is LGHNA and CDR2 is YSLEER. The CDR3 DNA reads TGCGCCAGCAGCCAAGGGACTAGCGGGAACACCGGGGAGCTGTTTTTT. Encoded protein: CASSQGTSGNTGELFF.

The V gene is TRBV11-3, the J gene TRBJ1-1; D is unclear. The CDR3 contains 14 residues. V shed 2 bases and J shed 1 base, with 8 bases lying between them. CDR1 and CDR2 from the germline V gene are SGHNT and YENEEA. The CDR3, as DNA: TGTGCCAGCAGCTTAATTTCAGGGAACACTGAAGCTTTCTTT. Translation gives CASSLISGNTEAFF.

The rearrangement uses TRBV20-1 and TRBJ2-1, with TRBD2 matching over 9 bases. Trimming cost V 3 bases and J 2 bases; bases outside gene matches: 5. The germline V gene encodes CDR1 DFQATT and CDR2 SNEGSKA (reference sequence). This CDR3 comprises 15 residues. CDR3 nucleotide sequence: TGCAGTGCTAGTACGACTAGCGGCCCCTACAATGAGCAGTTCTTC. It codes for CSASTTSGPYNEQFF.

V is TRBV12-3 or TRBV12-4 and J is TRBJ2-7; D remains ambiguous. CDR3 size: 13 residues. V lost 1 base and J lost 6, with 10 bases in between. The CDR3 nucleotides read TGTGCCAGCAGTTTAGGGCCTCCGGGCGAGCAGTACTTC. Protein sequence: CASSLGPPGEQYF.

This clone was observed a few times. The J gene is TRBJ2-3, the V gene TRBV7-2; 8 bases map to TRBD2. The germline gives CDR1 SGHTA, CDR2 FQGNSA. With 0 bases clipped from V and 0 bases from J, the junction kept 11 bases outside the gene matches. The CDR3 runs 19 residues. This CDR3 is CASSLARSGGSPSTDTQYF. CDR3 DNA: TGTGCCAGCAGCTTAGCGCGGAGCGGGGGTTCCCCTAGCACAGATACGCAGTATTTT.

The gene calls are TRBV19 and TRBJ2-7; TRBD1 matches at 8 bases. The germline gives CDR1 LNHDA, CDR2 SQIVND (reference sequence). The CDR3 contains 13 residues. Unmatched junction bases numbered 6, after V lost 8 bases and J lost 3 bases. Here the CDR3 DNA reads TGTGCCAGTCAGGCCACAGGGGGCTACGAGCAGTACTTC. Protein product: CASQATGGYEQYF.